One sample yielded the 2 T cell receptor beta chains listed below, sequenced in a study of T cells in Graves' hyperthyroidism and ophthalmopathy (dated by TCRdb to the late 2010s). Library construction relied on multiplex PCR. The instrument given in TCRdb is Illumina HiSeq 2000. TCR beta CDR3 regions were amplified from RNA transcripts. The TCR CDR3 was subjected to a first round of RT-PCR using the HTBI primer set and the Qiagen OneStep RT-PCR kit. The public reads were quality trimmed at Q25 with fastp and then assembled into clones with MiXCR by TCRdb, keeping productive beta chains. Under each unique CDR3 protein, matching rows form one entry showing the most common genes and DNA. Here the sample has roughly 750,000 distinct CDR3 sequences; around 15% occur a single time. Approximately 8.4% of the sample rests with the top ten. Material: blood. All receptors derive from a man younger than 35 with Graves' hyperthyroidism.

This clonotype has ten or more counts. This chain connects TRBV7-3 to TRBJ2-2, with D tentatively TRBD1 (5 bases). In germline, CDR1 is SGHTA, CDR2 FQGTGA. Trimming took off 4 bases at V and 4 bases at J, with 7 bases between the two ends. The CDR3 consists of 13 residues. The CDR3 is CASSSRATGELFF. The CDR3 bases are TGTGCCAGCAGCTCCAGGGCCACCGGGGAGCTGTTTTTT.

This clonotype came up a few times. V usage is TRBV5-1 and J usage is TRBJ1-1; D possibly corresponds to TRBD1 (5 bases). The CDR3 sequence is 15 residues long. V shed 1 base and J shed 6 bases, with 16 bases lying between them. The germline CDR1 and CDR2 sequences are SGHRS and YFSETQ. CDR3 nucleotide sequence: TGCGCCAGCAGCTTGTCGACGGGGGTGGGACCTGAAGCTTTCTTT. This translates into CASSLSTGVGPEAFF.